Each of the 15 T cell receptor beta chains below was sequenced from the same sample in a study of blood T cell repertoires in COVID-19 (TCRdb year 2020). Receptor libraries were prepared by the immunoSEQ multiplex PCR assay. The immuneACCESS repertoire file appears here via TCRdb, limited to in-frame rearrangements. These files lack a portion of the clones; in checked studies, under half of the deficit traces to unresolved V genes, and the cause of the others is not known. The sample table shows 75,000 to 80,000 clones, and approximately 80% are seen once. The ten largest clones take up 18% of the sample. Sequenced sample: peripheral blood. These receptor sequences come from a woman aged 55-69 years with acute or convalescent COVID-19.

The J gene is TRBJ1-2, the V gene TRBV7-2; D is possibly TRBD1 (5 bases). Trimming removed 1 base at V and 7 bases at J, with 13 bases between. The CDR3 consists of 14 residues. The germline gives CDR1 SGHTA, CDR2 FQGNSA. The CDR3 sequence: CASSLVVTEIGYTF. The CDR3 DNA reads TGTGCCAGCAGCTTAGTAGTGACAGAAATTGGCTACACCTTC. The whole variable domain, remainder taken from reference TRBV7-2 and TRBJ1-2, is GAGVSQSPSNKVTEKGKDVELRCDPISGHTALYWYRQSLGQGLEFLIYFQGNSAPDKSGLPSDRFSAERTGGSVSTLTIQRTQQEDSAVYLCASSLVVTEIGYTFGSGTRLTVV.

The J gene is TRBJ1-3, the V gene TRBV5-4; D is possibly TRBD1 (5 bases). The CDR3 length is 16 residues. V lost 4 bases to trimming and J lost 1 base, with 15 bases between them. Germline V CDR1 and CDR2: SGHNT, YYREEE (reference sequence). The CDR3 region is CASSADNLPSGNTIYF. The CDR3 nucleotides are TGTGCCAGCAGCGCGGACAATCTACCTTCTGGAAACACCATATATTTT.

The V and J genes are TRBV2 and TRBJ2-1, with TRBD1 matching over 9 bases. From germline, CDR1 is SNHLY and CDR2 FYNNEI. Trimming removed 6 bases from V and 12 bases from J; junction bases left unmatched: 12. The CDR3 has 14 residues. The CDR3 DNA sequence: TGTGCCAGCAGGGGGGGACAGGGCCCCGACGGGCAGTTCTTC. Its protein is CASRGGQGPDGQFF.

The rearrangement links TRBV2 to TRBJ2-2; maybe TRBD2 (6 bases). Germline CDR1 reads SNHLY; CDR2 reads FYNNEI. The CDR3 is 15 amino acids. Trimming took off 3 bases at V and 1 base at J, with 9 bases between the two ends. CDR3 loop: CASSEGGLNTGELFF. CDR3 sequence (DNA): TGTGCCAGCAGTGAGGGGGGATTGAACACCGGGGAGCTGTTTTTT.

V and J are TRBV21-1 and TRBJ2-1; the D segment call TRBD2 is taken from the table without a DNA check. TRBV21-1 is a listed pseudogene. The CDR3 loop spans 18 amino acids. The CDR3 nucleotides are TGTGCCAGCAGCAAAGTCCGACTAGCGGGGGGTTCCTACAATGAGCAGTTCTTC. Its protein product is CASSKVRLAGGSYNEQFF.

In its sample, this clone was seen a few times. This chain links TRBV5-1 with TRBJ1-5, with a possible D match to TRBD1 (5 bases). Germline CDR1 is SGHRS and CDR2 is YFSETQ. The V gene lost 2 bases and the J gene lost 6 bases, with 12 bases spanning the gap. The CDR3 contains 14 residues. The CDR3 spells CASSFTGEGQPQHF. The CDR3 DNA sequence: TGCGCCAGCAGCTTTACGGGGGAGGGTCAGCCCCAGCATTTT.

This chain uses TRBV12-3 or TRBV12-4 with TRBJ1-2; D perhaps matches TRBD1 (5 bases). This CDR3 contains 13 residues. The V end lost 5 bases, the J end lost 4 bases, and 11 bases lay between the germline ends. Here the CDR3 reads CASSDSNGYGYTF. The CDR3 coding sequence is TGTGCCAGCAGTGACAGCAACGGCTATGGCTACACCTTC.

The rearrangement links TRBV24-1 to TRBJ1-5, with TRBD1 matching over 8 bases. Germline loops: CDR1 KGHDR, CDR2 SFDVKD. There are 17 residues in the CDR3. J lost 3 bases, V lost 3 bases, and 9 bases had no gene match. In nucleotides, the CDR3 is TGTGCCACCAGTGATCCGCGGACAGGGCCGGCCAATCAGCCCCAGCATTTT. This sequence encodes CATSDPRTGPANQPQHF.

This clone is a singleton in its sample. The chain uses TRBV28 and TRBJ2-7; the match to TRBD1 covers 9 bases. The germline gives CDR1 MDHEN, CDR2 SYDVKM. V shed 2 bases, J shed 3 bases, and the junction held 5 bases outside the gene matches. The CDR3 length is 15 residues. CDR3 protein: CASSLKVTGGYEQYF. CDR3 bases: TGTGCCAGCAGTTTAAAAGTGACAGGGGGCTACGAGCAGTACTTC.

The chain recombines TRBV2 with TRBJ2-7, with D unresolved. Germline CDR1 and CDR2: SNHLY and FYNNEI. Trimming removed 3 bases at V and 0 bases at J, with 9 bases between. The CDR3 extends over 14 amino acids. The CDR3 sequence: CASSERAISYEQYV. CDR3 sequence (DNA): TGTGCCAGCAGTGAGAGAGCTATCTCCTACGAGCAGTACGTC.

The chain couples TRBV15 to TRBJ2-3, with D possibly matching TRBD1 (5 bases). The CDR3 has 14 residues. V dropped 0 bases and J dropped 3 bases, with 7 bases sitting between them. The germline CDR1 and CDR2 sequences are LNHNV and YYDKDF (reference sequence). The CDR3 here is CATSREGATDTQYF. The DNA for the CDR3 is TGTGCCACCAGCAGAGAAGGGGCAACAGATACGCAGTATTTT.

This chain connects TRBV5-4 to TRBJ1-4, with D possibly TRBD1 on 6 matching bases. The CDR3 consists of 14 residues. V was pared by 4 bases and J by 3 bases, with 10 bases between. From germline, CDR1 is SGHNT and CDR2 YYREEE (reference sequence). CDR3 coding DNA: TGTGCCAGCAGCCCCCAGGGGCCTAATGAAAAACTGTTTTTT. It codes for CASSPQGPNEKLFF.

The V gene is TRBV24-1, the J gene TRBJ1-4, with D unresolved. Per germline, CDR1 KGHDR and CDR2 SFDVKD. This CDR3 has 13 residues. V lost 3 bases to trimming and J lost 7 bases, with 8 bases between them. The CDR3 DNA follows: TGTGCCACCAGTGATCCGGGGAGTGAAAAACTGTTTTTT. Translating it yields CATSDPGSEKLFF.

This clone appeared once. The chain links TRBV5-4 to TRBJ2-2, with TRBD1 matching over 7 bases. This CDR3 contains 16 residues. J gave up 4 bases and V 0 bases, and 6 bases lay outside the gene matches. Per germline, CDR1 SGHNT and CDR2 YYREEE (reference sequence). The CDR3 spells CASSLASGGVTGELFF. The CDR3 DNA is TGTGCCAGCAGCTTGGCATCAGGGGGAGTCACCGGGGAGCTGTTTTTT.

The chain has TRBV5-4 and TRBJ1-2; possible D gene TRBD1, 6 bases. CDR1 and CDR2 (germline): SGHNT, YYREEE (reference sequence). V dropped 4 bases and J dropped 4 bases, with 14 bases sitting between them. This CDR3 has 14 residues. In nucleotides, the CDR3 is TGTGCCAGCAGCCTACTGGACAGCTTCTATGGCTACACCTTC. This encodes CASSLLDSFYGYTF.